This T cell receptor (beta chain) was recovered during a study of CD8 T cells in ankylosing spondylitis. V dropped 3 bases and J dropped 1; count of bases not matched to a gene: 5. CDR1 and CDR2 (germline): KGHSH, LQKENI. The CDR3 has 15 residues. This clonotype was observed at least ten times. Its antigen remains unknown. Quantitative 5'-RACE with molecular barcodes produced the TCR beta libraries. MiXCR was run by TCRdb on the 5' RACE reads, yielding one entry per CDR3 protein. The sample yields roughly 250,000 distinct CDR3 sequences, 8.6% seen once. Study conclusions and caveats: Within matched ankylosing spondylitis synovial fluid, disease-linked clones were reportedly significantly enriched. Ankylosing spondylitis blood appeared to be characterized by a TCR beta motif of 8 or 9 highly homologous variants.

The chain has TRBV18 and TRBJ1-1; TRBD1 agrees at 7 bases. Sequencing was performed on blood, either unsorted or a sorted T cell fraction (not recorded which). The receptor was derived from a male donor with ankylosing spondylitis or in good health (not recorded which). CDR3 bases: TGTGCCAGCTCACCGCAACAGGGGCCGAACACTGAAGCTTTCTTT. Translation: CASSPQQGPNTEAFF.